This T cell receptor (beta chain) was found in a study of blood T cell repertoires in COVID-19. As for the study in general: Acute and convalescent COVID-19 specimens originated in the United States, Italy and Spain. Sources were T cells, B-cell-depleted T cells, or PBMCs; the material itself was cDNA or gDNA.

This clone was observed a single time. Methods used by the authors: Reference gene primer amplification in the assay estimated nucleated cell counts. Here immunoSEQ multiplex PCR was the method, and the copy in TCRdb shows in-frame clones only, minus some. That table furnishes V, J and clone size, whereas the DNA furnished D and trimming. There are about 250,000 clones in the sample; 86% occur only once, and approximately 1.5% lies in the top ten. J was trimmed by 6 bases and V by 2 bases; bases with no gene match: 2. CDR1 SGHTA and CDR2 FQGNSA come from the germline V gene. CDR3 size: 14 residues. Sequencing was done on a sample of peripheral blood. The sequence was obtained from a woman aged 60-75 years who had recovered from COVID-19. This chain joins TRBV7-2 and TRBJ2-5; 11 nucleotides match TRBD2. The CDR3: CASSLTSGGQTQYF. CDR3 in DNA: TGTGCCAGCAGCTTAACTAGCGGGGGACAGACCCAGTACTTC.